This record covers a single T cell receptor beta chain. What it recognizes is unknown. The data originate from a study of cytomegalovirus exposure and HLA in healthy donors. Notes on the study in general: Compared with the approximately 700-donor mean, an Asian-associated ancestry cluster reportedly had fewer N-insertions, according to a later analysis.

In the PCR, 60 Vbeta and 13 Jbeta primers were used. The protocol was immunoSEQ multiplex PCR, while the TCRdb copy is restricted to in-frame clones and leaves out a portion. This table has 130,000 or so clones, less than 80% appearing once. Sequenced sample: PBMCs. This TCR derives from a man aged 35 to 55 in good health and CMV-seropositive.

CDR3 in amino acids: CASSVEAGDYNEQFF. DNA for the CDR3: TGTGCCAGCAGCGTAGAAGCGGGAGACTACAATGAGCAGTTCTTC. This chain uses TRBV9 with TRBJ2-1, with TRBD2 matching over 8 bases. This CDR3 is 15 amino acids long. The junction had 2 bases not matched to a gene; V was cut back by 0 bases and J by 3 bases. Germline V gives CDR1 SGDLS, CDR2 YYNGEE.